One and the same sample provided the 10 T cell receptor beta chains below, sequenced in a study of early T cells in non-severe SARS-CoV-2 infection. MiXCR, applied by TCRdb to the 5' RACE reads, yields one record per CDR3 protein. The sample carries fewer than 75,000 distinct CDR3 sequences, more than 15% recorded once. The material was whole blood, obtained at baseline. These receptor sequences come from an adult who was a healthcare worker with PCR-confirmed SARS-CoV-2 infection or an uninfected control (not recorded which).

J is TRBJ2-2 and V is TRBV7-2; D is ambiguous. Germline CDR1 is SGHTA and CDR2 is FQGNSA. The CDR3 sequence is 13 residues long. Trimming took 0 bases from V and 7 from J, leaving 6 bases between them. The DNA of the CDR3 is TGTGCCAGCAGCTTAGCGGGTATCGGGGAGCTGTTTTTT. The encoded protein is CASSLAGIGELFF.

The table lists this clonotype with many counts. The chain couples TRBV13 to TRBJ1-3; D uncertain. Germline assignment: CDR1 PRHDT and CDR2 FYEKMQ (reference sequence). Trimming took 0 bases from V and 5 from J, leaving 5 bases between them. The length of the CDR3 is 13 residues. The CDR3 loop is CASSLGQRNTIYF. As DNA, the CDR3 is TGTGCCAGCAGCTTAGGGCAGAGAAACACCATATATTTT.

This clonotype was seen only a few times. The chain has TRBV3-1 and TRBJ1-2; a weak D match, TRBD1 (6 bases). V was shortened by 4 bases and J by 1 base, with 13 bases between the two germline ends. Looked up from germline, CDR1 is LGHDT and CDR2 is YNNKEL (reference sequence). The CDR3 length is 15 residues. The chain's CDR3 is CASSLGQIFNYGYTF. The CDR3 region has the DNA TGTGCCAGCAGCCTTGGACAGATTTTTAACTATGGCTACACCTTC.

CDR3 coding DNA: TGTGCCATCAGTGAGTCCCGTGCGAGGGGCGAGCAGTACTTC. As protein: CAISESRARGEQYF. The chain employs TRBV10-3 and TRBJ2-7, with D perhaps TRBD1 or TRBD2 (5 bases each). The ends were cut back, 0 bases at V and 6 bases at J, with 12 bases in the middle. The CDR3 contains 14 residues. Germline assignment: CDR1 ENHRY and CDR2 SYGVKD.

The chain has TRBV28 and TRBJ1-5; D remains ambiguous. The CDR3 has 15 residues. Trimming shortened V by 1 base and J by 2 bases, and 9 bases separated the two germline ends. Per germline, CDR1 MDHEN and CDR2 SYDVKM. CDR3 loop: CASSLFLNRNQPQHF. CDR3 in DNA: TGTGCCAGCAGTTTATTTTTGAACCGCAATCAGCCCCAGCATTTT.

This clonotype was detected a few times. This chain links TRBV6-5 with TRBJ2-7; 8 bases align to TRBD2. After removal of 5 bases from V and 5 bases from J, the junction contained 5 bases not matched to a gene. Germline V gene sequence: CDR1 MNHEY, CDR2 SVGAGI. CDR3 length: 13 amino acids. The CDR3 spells CASSPGGAHEQYF. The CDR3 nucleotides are TGTGCCAGCAGTCCCGGGGGGGCCCACGAGCAGTACTTC.

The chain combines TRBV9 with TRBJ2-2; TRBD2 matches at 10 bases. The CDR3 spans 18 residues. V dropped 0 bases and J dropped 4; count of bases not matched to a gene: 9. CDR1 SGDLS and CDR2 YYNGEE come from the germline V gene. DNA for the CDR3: TGTGCCAGCAGCGTAGATTTATCCCTAGCGGGAGTCACCGGGGAGCTGTTTTTT. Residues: CASSVDLSLAGVTGELFF. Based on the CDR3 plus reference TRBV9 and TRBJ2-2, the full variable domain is DSGVTQTPKHLITATGQRVTLRCSPRSGDLSVYWYQQSLDQGLQFLIQYYNGEERAKGNILERFSAQQFPDLHSELNLSSLELGDSALYFCASSVDLSLAGVTGELFFGEGSRLTVL.

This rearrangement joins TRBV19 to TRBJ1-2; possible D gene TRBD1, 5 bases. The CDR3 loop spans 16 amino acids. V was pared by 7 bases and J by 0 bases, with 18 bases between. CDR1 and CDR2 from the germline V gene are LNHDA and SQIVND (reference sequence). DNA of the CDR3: TGTGCCAGTAAGATGCGTGGGGCTGGAACTAACTATGGCTACACCTTC. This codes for CASKMRGAGTNYGYTF.

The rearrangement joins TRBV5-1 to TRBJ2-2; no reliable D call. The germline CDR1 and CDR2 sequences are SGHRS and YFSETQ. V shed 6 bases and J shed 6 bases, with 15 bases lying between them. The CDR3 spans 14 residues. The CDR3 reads CASNSVSGPGELFF. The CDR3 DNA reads TGCGCCAGCAACTCTGTCTCCGGGCCCGGGGAGCTGTTTTTT.

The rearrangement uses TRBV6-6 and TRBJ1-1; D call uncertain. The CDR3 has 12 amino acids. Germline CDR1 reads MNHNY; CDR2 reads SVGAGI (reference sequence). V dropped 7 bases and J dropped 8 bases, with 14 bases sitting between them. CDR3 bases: TGTGCCAGCACCCAAGCGTACAGAGAAGCTTTCTTT. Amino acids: CASTQAYREAFF.